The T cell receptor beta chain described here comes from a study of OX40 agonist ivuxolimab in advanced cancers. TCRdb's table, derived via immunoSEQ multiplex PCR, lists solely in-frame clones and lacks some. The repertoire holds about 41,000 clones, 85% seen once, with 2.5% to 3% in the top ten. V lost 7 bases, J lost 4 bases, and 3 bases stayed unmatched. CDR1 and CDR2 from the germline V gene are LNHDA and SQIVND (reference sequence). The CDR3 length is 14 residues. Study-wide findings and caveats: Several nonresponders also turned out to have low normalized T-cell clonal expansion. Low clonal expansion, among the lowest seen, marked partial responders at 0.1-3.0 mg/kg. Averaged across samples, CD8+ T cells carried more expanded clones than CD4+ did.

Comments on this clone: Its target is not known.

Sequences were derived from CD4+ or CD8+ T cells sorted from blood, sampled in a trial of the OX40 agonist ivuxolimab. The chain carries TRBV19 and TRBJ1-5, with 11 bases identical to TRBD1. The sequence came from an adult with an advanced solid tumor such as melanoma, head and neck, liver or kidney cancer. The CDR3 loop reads CASTRDRGNQPQHF. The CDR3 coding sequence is TGTGCCAGTACCCGGGACAGGGGGAATCAGCCCCAGCATTTT.